These 8 T cell receptor beta chains were all obtained from the same sample, sequenced in a study of blood T cell repertoires in COVID-19. Some clones are missing from TCRdb's copy, which holds only in-frame ones; the method was immunoSEQ multiplex PCR. The table includes some 65,000 clones, around 90% detected once. The sequenced sample consisted of peripheral blood. The receptors originated from a man in his forties or fifties with COVID-19, enrolled during active disease.

This chain joins TRBV19 and TRBJ1-1; TRBD1 is a possible D gene (5 bases). V was pared by 5 bases and J by 1 base, with 11 bases between. The CDR3 loop spans 14 amino acids. CDR1 is LNHDA, CDR2 SQIVND, per germline (reference sequence). For the CDR3, the DNA is TGTGCCAGTAGTTGGGCCGGGGGGAACACTGAAGCTTTCTTT. Translated: CASSWAGGNTEAFF.

The rearrangement uses TRBV19 and TRBJ1-1; D gene unclear. V was cut by 0 bases and J by 0 bases, with 5 bases left in between. Germline lookup yields CDR1 LNHDA and CDR2 SQIVND (reference sequence). The CDR3 has 14 residues. CDR3 sequence (DNA): TGTGCCAGTAGTATAGATGGCATGAACACTGAAGCTTTCTTT. Translated: CASSIDGMNTEAFF. Filled out from reference TRBV19 and TRBJ1-1, the complete variable domain reads DGGITQSPKYLFRKEGQNVTLSCEQNLNHDAMYWYRQDPGQGLRLIYYSQIVNDFQKGDIAEGYSVSREKKESFPLTVTSAQKNPTAFYLCASSIDGMNTEAFFGQGTRLTVV.

The chain combines TRBV6-5 with TRBJ2-1, with 9 bases aligning to TRBD2. The CDR3 spans 15 residues. CDR1 is MNHEY and CDR2 is SVGAGI in the germline V gene. The junction had 4 bases not matched to a gene; V was cut back by 2 bases and J by 5 bases. CDR3 sequence (DNA): TGTGCCAGCAGTTACGCGGGAGGGTGGGACAATGAGCAGTTCTTC. It specifies CASSYAGGWDNEQFF.

The chain has TRBV28 and TRBJ2-3; 9 nucleotides agree with TRBD2. The length of the CDR3 is 16 residues. J lost 4 bases, V lost 7 bases, and 12 bases had no gene match. The germline gives CDR1 MDHEN, CDR2 SYDVKM. This chain's CDR3 is CASTLRLGGRADTQYF. The CDR3 nucleotides are TGTGCCAGCACCCTACGGCTAGGCGGGAGGGCAGATACGCAGTATTTT.

CDR3 nucleotide sequence: TGTGCCAGTAGTGCTACCCTGGAGAGGTTGGACAATGAGCAGTTCTTC. It yields the protein CASSATLERLDNEQFF. The gene calls are TRBV19 and TRBJ2-1; D ambiguous. Looked up from germline, CDR1 is LNHDA and CDR2 is SQIVND (reference sequence). The CDR3 spans 16 residues. Trimming left V 5 bases short and J 5 bases short, with 19 bases between.

V usage is TRBV14 and J usage is TRBJ1-4, with D perhaps matching TRBD1 (6 bases). Trimming stripped 5 bases from V and 10 bases from J, with 32 bases between. The CDR3 covers 19 residues. Germline V gene lookup returns CDR1 SGHDN and CDR2 FVKESK. This CDR3 reads CASSTPKNREGVPTGKLFF. In nucleotides, the CDR3 is TGTGCCAGCAGCACACCAAAGAACAGGGAGGGGGTTCCAACTGGAAAACTGTTTTTT.

The chain combines TRBV2 with TRBJ2-3, with 9 bases fitting TRBD2. The CDR3 consists of 18 residues. V shed 2 bases and J 0 bases; nucleotides not matched to a gene: 9. Germline V gene data show CDR1 as SNHLY and CDR2 as FYNNEI. The CDR3 DNA reads TGTGCCAGCAGTGAAACGGCTAGCGGGGCCCCTAGCACAGATACGCAGTATTTT. As protein: CASSETASGAPSTDTQYF. Based on the CDR3 plus reference TRBV2 and TRBJ2-3, the full variable domain is EPEVTQTPSHQVTQMGQEVILRCVPISNHLYFYWYRQILGQKVEFLVSFYNNEISEKSEIFDDQFSVERPDGSNFTLKIRSTKLEDSAMYFCASSETASGAPSTDTQYFGPGTRLTVL.

This chain uses TRBV5-4 with TRBJ2-3; 11 bases map to TRBD1. V dropped 2 bases and J dropped 9; count of bases not matched to a gene: 11. This CDR3 contains 16 residues. CDR1 and CDR2 from the germline V gene are SGHNT and YYREEE (reference sequence). CDR3 in DNA: TGTGCCAGCAGCTTTAAGGGACAGGGGGGTTATGGGACGCAGTATTTT. Translated: CASSFKGQGGYGTQYF.